This passage covers 29 T cell receptor beta chains from one sample sequenced in a study of blood T cell repertoires in COVID-19. Here immunoSEQ multiplex PCR was the method, and the copy in TCRdb shows in-frame clones only, minus some. The profile shows around 160,000 clones, 80% to 90% of them singletons. The specimen sequenced was peripheral blood. The receptors here all came from a human donor with acute or convalescent COVID-19. The donor label of this sample is uncertain.

The chain is built from TRBV11-2 and TRBJ2-3, with D uncertain. V was clipped by 3 bases and J by 6 bases, with 19 bases between them. Germline assignment: CDR1 SGHAT and CDR2 FQNNGV. The CDR3 spans 16 residues. The CDR3 bases are TGTGCCAGCAGCTTCGGCCTTAGGAAAGCGCGGGATACGCAGTATTTT. Residues: CASSFGLRKARDTQYF.

V is TRBV27 and J is TRBJ2-3; 8 bases line up with TRBD1. The ends lost 3 bases at V and 4 bases at J; junction bases unmatched: 9. Looked up from germline, CDR1 is MNHEY and CDR2 is SMNVEV (reference sequence). The CDR3 runs to 16 residues. The CDR3 DNA sequence: TGTGCCAGCAGTTTTGGCGGGACAGGAGGGTCAGATACGCAGTATTTT. Its translation is CASSFGGTGGSDTQYF.

V gene TRBV6-5 combines with J gene TRBJ1-2; TRBD1 might be the D (6 bases). CDR1 is MNHEY and CDR2 is SVGAGI in the germline V gene. V lost 4 bases to trimming and J lost 7 bases, with 16 bases between them. The CDR3 contains 14 residues. The CDR3 loop reads CASSSVSPGAGYTF. The CDR3 nucleotides are TGTGCCAGCAGTTCAGTTAGTCCAGGGGCTGGCTACACCTTC.

The genes are TRBV4-1 and TRBJ1-2; 9 nucleotides align to TRBD1. There are 15 residues in the CDR3. V lost 4 bases and J lost 7; bases outside the gene matches: 10. The germline gives CDR1 MGHRA, CDR2 YSYEKL. The CDR3 protein is CASSPLGQGNSGYTF. CDR3 coding DNA: TGCGCCAGCAGCCCTCTGGGACAGGGTAATTCTGGCTACACCTTC.

The chain recombines TRBV5-4 with TRBJ2-2, with TRBD1 matching 7 bases. This CDR3 is 14 amino acids long. CDR1 and CDR2 (germline): SGHNT, YYREEE (reference sequence). The V segment lost 6 bases and the J segment 4 bases; nucleotides outside the gene matches: 6. The CDR3 region is CASTEGGPTGELFF. Written as DNA, the CDR3 is TGTGCCAGCACCGAAGGGGGCCCCACCGGGGAGCTGTTTTTT.

This clone is a singleton in its sample. V and J are TRBV19 and TRBJ2-6, with D hard to call. This CDR3 spans 17 amino acids. V lost 5 bases, J lost 0 bases, and 14 bases lay in between. Germline CDR1 reads LNHDA; CDR2 reads SQIVND (reference sequence). The CDR3 reads CASSPPAGYSGANVLTF. The CDR3 DNA reads TGTGCCAGTAGTCCTCCGGCAGGTTACTCTGGGGCCAACGTCCTGACTTTC.

The rearrangement joins TRBV5-4 to TRBJ2-5, with 8 bases fitting TRBD2. The CDR3 is 14 amino acids. The V gene's germline CDR1 is SGHNT and CDR2 YYREEE (reference sequence). With 4 bases clipped from V and 3 bases from J, the junction kept 5 bases outside the gene matches. CDR3 loop: CASSPRAGEETQYF. The CDR3, as DNA: TGTGCCAGCAGCCCGCGAGCGGGGGAAGAGACCCAGTACTTC.

The chain combines TRBV4-1 with TRBJ1-5; 8 nucleotides align to TRBD1. From germline, CDR1 is MGHRA and CDR2 YSYEKL. This CDR3 comprises 16 residues. Trimming removed 3 bases from V and 9 bases from J; junction bases left unmatched: 13. In DNA, the CDR3 is TGCGCCAGCAGCCACCGGACAGGGCCCGGACCGGGGCCCCAGCATTTT. Amino acid sequence: CASSHRTGPGPGPQHF.

The rearrangement uses TRBV3-1 (or the pseudogene TRBV3-2) and TRBJ1-1; tentatively, D is TRBD1 (6 bases). Germline V gene data show CDR1 as LGHDT and CDR2 as YNNKEL (reference sequence). The length of the CDR3 is 15 residues. The ends were cut back, 5 bases at V and 5 bases at J, with 18 bases in the middle. CDR3 sequence reads: CASSYKGIDRTEAFF. The CDR3, as DNA: TGTGCCAGCAGCTATAAGGGGATAGACAGGACTGAAGCTTTCTTT.

The chain joins TRBV3-1 (or the pseudogene TRBV3-2) to TRBJ1-1, with a tentative D call TRBD1 (5 bases). The CDR3 consists of 14 residues. In germline, CDR1 is LGHDT, CDR2 YNNKEL (reference sequence). Trimming cost V 4 bases and J 1 base, with 10 bases left between them. CDR3 DNA: TGTGCCAGCAGCCTTTCTCAGGGGAACACTGAAGCTTTCTTT. This codes for CASSLSQGNTEAFF.

The gene calls are TRBV2 and TRBJ2-5; the D gene is possibly TRBD2 (6 bases). V dropped 6 bases and J dropped 5 bases, with 13 bases sitting between them. The CDR3 covers 13 residues. Looked up from germline, CDR1 is SNHLY and CDR2 is FYNNEI. This CDR3 reads CASSRGGHETQYF. The CDR3 DNA sequence: TGTGCCAGCAGCCGTGGAGGGCACGAGACCCAGTACTTC.

This clone is a singleton in its sample. The V and J genes are TRBV9 and TRBJ2-5; 8 bases line up with TRBD1. V shed 4 bases, J shed 5 bases, and the junction held 7 bases outside the gene matches. This CDR3 contains 14 residues. Germline V gene lookup returns CDR1 SGDLS and CDR2 YYNGEE. CDR3 in DNA: TGTGCCAGCAGCATCACAGGGGGGATGGAGACCCAGTACTTC. Protein product: CASSITGGMETQYF. The full variable domain, its missing parts supplied by reference TRBV9 and TRBJ2-5, is DSGVTQTPKHLITATGQRVTLRCSPRSGDLSVYWYQQSLDQGLQFLIQYYNGEERAKGNILERFSAQQFPDLHSELNLSSLELGDSALYFCASSITGGMETQYFGPGTRLLVL.

J is TRBJ2-6 and V is TRBV19, with 8 bases identical to TRBD1. Germline loops: CDR1 LNHDA, CDR2 SQIVND (reference sequence). The V gene end was trimmed by 4 bases and the J gene end by 0 bases; junction bases not matched to a gene: 11. CDR3 length equals 19 residues. CDR3 region: CASSNPGQAASSGANVLTF. The CDR3 DNA reads TGTGCCAGTAGTAATCCGGGACAGGCCGCTAGCTCTGGGGCCAACGTCCTGACTTTC.

This clone was seen once. The CDR3 is CAIRAGELNTEAFF. For the CDR3, the DNA is TGTGCCATCCGGGCAGGGGAATTGAACACTGAAGCTTTCTTT. V is TRBV10-3 and J is TRBJ1-1; TRBD1 is a possible D gene (6 bases). V was clipped by 8 bases and J by 0 bases, with 13 bases between them. CDR1 is ENHRY and CDR2 is SYGVKD in the germline V gene. There are 14 residues in the CDR3.

This clone has a handful of counts. The chain's CDR3 is CASIKEGAWNSPLHF. The CDR3 nucleotides read TGTGCCAGCATTAAGGAAGGGGCTTGGAATTCACCCCTCCACTTT. This chain uses TRBV6-6 with TRBJ1-6; the D gene is possibly TRBD1 (5 bases). This CDR3 spans 15 amino acids. Trimming shortened V by 7 bases and J by 7 bases, and 17 bases separated the two germline ends. Germline lookup yields CDR1 MNHNY and CDR2 SVGAGI (reference sequence).

The V and J genes are TRBV7-9 and TRBJ1-2, with unresolved D. Germline loops: CDR1 SEHNR, CDR2 FQNEAQ (reference sequence). The ends were cut back, 1 base at V and 1 base at J, with 10 bases in the middle. CDR3 length: 15 amino acids. The CDR3 bases are TGTGCCAGCAGCTTAGGCAACCGGGATAACTATGGCTACACCTTC. It translates to CASSLGNRDNYGYTF.

V and J are TRBV24-1 and TRBJ2-4; TRBD1 is a possible D gene (6 bases). The germline gives CDR1 KGHDR, CDR2 SFDVKD. The CDR3 spans 15 residues. Between the trimmed V and J ends, which lost 5 bases and 1 base, there was a span of 11 bases. The chain's CDR3 is CATSGGPLAKNIQYF. CDR3 nucleotide sequence: TGTGCCACCAGTGGGGGGCCTTTGGCCAAAAACATTCAGTACTTC.

In this sample, this clone turned up once. V gene TRBV3-1 (or the pseudogene TRBV3-2) combines with J gene TRBJ1-1; possible D gene TRBD1, 6 bases. Germline V gene sequence: CDR1 LGHDT, CDR2 YNNKEL (reference sequence). The CDR3 covers 15 residues. The V end was cut by 4 bases, the J end by 0 bases, with 12 bases between. The CDR3 DNA sequence: TGTGCCAGCAGCCCTCCGGGACAAATGAACACTGAAGCTTTCTTT. This translates into CASSPPGQMNTEAFF.

The rearrangement joins TRBV7-9 to TRBJ1-3; 8 bases agree with TRBD1. Per the germline V gene, CDR1 is SEHNR and CDR2 is FQNEAQ (reference sequence). V lost 5 bases and J lost 4; bases outside the gene matches: 13. The CDR3 has 17 residues. CDR3 nucleotides: TGTGCCAGCAGCCCACAGGGGACAGGAGGACGAGGAAACACCATATATTTT. Protein sequence: CASSPQGTGGRGNTIYF. The full variable domain, in which reference TRBV7-9 and TRBJ1-3 provide the parts outside the CDR3, is DTGVSQNPRHKITKRGQNVTFRCDPISEHNRLYWYRQTLGQGPEFLTYFQNEAQLEKSRLLSDRFSAERPKGSFSTLEIQRTEQGDSAMYLCASSPQGTGGRGNTIYFGEGSWLTVV.

This rearrangement joins TRBV30 to TRBJ1-5; the match to TRBD1 covers 8 bases. In germline, CDR1 is GTSNPN, CDR2 SVGIG (reference sequence). This CDR3 comprises 14 residues. The J segment lost 6 bases and the V segment lost 3 bases, leaving 7 bases of the junction unmatched. The CDR3 nucleotides read TGTGCCTGGAGGAGGGGGGACAGGCTTCAGCCCCAGCATTTT. Its protein product is CAWRRGDRLQPQHF.

The J gene is TRBJ1-6, the V gene TRBV25-1; 9 bases agree with TRBD1. Per germline, CDR1 MGHDK and CDR2 SYGVNS. The J segment lost 9 bases and the V segment lost 9 bases, leaving 12 bases of the junction unmatched. The CDR3 is 15 residues long. CDR3 in amino acids: CARGGTGKIFSPLHF. CDR3 bases: TGTGCCAGGGGGGGGACAGGGAAGATTTTTTCACCCCTCCACTTT.

This chain uses TRBV10-3 with TRBJ1-3; D is unresolved. The germline V and J ends were trimmed by 10 bases and 0 bases, with 10 bases remaining between them. Per germline, CDR1 ENHRY and CDR2 SYGVKD. The CDR3 extends over 13 amino acids. The CDR3 DNA is TGTGCCAGTAGACTGAGCTCTGGAAACACCATATATTTT. Its translation: CASRLSSGNTIYF.

V usage is TRBV9 and J usage is TRBJ2-3; 9 nucleotides match TRBD2. The V segment lost 4 bases and the J segment 6 bases; nucleotides outside the gene matches: 6. CDR3 length: 14 amino acids. Germline V gene sequence: CDR1 SGDLS, CDR2 YYNGEE. The CDR3 nucleotides are TGTGCCAGCAGCCCCCGGACTAGCGTCGATACGCAGTATTTT. Its protein is CASSPRTSVDTQYF.

The chain has TRBV5-1 and TRBJ1-1; possible D gene TRBD1, 6 bases. Germline assignment: CDR1 SGHRS and CDR2 YFSETQ. The V and J ends lost 1 base and 2 bases respectively, with 15 bases between them. The CDR3 loop spans 16 amino acids. The CDR3 loop is CASSLMNRAQNTEAFF. The CDR3 DNA reads as TGCGCCAGCAGCTTGATGAACAGGGCGCAAAACACTGAAGCTTTCTTT. Full variable domain (missing parts from reference TRBV5-1 and TRBJ1-1): KAGVTQTPRYLIKTRGQQVTLSCSPISGHRSVSWYQQTPGQGLQFLFEYFSETQRNKGNFPGRFSGRQFSNSRSEMNVSTLELGDSALYLCASSLMNRAQNTEAFFGQGTRLTVV.

The chain couples TRBV10-2 to TRBJ2-3, with D unclear. V lost 3 bases, J lost 6 bases, and 10 bases lay in between. Looked up from germline, CDR1 is WSHSY and CDR2 is SAAADI. The length of the CDR3 is 13 residues. CDR3 sequence (DNA): TGCGCCAGCAGTGATCCAGCGTATGATACGCAGTATTTT. It is translated as CASSDPAYDTQYF.

The CDR3 nucleotides read TGTGCCAGCAACCTACTAGCGGGGGGACGAGACATTCAGTACTTC. Its translation is CASNLLAGGRDIQYF. This chain uses TRBV2 with TRBJ2-4, with 12 bases that match TRBD2. After removal of 7 bases from V and 8 bases from J, the junction contained 9 bases not matched to a gene. The length of the CDR3 is 15 residues. The germline V gene has CDR1 SNHLY and CDR2 FYNNEI.

The V gene is TRBV12-5, the J gene TRBJ2-1; 8 nucleotides line up with TRBD1. Germline V lookup: CDR1 LGHNT, CDR2 FRNRAP. Trimming took 2 bases from V and 1 from J; bases not matched to a gene: 4. The CDR3 runs 16 residues. CDR3 DNA: TGTGCTAGTGGTTTGTATACAGGGGGATCCTACAATGAGCAGTTCTTC. It codes for CASGLYTGGSYNEQFF.

The sample holds many counts of this clone. The rearrangement uses TRBV7-2 and TRBJ1-2; 9 bases agree with TRBD1. Per germline, CDR1 SGHTA and CDR2 FQGNSA. V dropped 5 bases and J dropped 7; count of bases not matched to a gene: 17. The CDR3 runs 17 residues. The CDR3 DNA sequence: TGTGCCAGCAGCGGACCGGGACAGGGTCCCCCTTTTGGTGGCTACACCTTC. Amino acids: CASSGPGQGPPFGGYTF.

This sequence joins TRBV9 and TRBJ2-6, with TRBD1 matching over 8 bases. The length of the CDR3 is 18 residues. In germline, CDR1 is SGDLS, CDR2 YYNGEE. Unmatched junction bases numbered 12, after V lost 7 bases and J lost 0 bases. CDR3 sequence: CASEIRRQGSSGANVLTF. The CDR3 nucleotides are TGTGCCAGCGAGATACGGCGACAGGGGAGCTCTGGGGCCAACGTCCTGACTTTC.